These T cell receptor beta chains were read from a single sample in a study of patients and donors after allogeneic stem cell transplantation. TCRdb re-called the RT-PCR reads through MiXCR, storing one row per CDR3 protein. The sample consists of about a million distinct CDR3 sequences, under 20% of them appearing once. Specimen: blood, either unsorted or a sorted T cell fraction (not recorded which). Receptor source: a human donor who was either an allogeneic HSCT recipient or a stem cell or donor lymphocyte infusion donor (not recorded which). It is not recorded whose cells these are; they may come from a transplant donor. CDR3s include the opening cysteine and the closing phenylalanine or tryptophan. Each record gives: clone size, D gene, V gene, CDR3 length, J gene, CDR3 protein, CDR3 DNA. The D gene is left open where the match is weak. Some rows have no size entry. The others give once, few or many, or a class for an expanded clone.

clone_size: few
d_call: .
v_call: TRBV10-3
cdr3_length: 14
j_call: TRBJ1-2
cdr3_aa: CAISRVRDNYGYTF
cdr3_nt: TGTGCCATCTCCAGGGTTAGGGACAACTATGGCTACACCTTC

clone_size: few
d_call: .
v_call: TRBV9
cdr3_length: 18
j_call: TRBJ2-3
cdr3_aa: CASSAPRDVTTSTDTQYF
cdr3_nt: TGTGCCAGCAGCGCCCCGCGGGACGTCACAACTAGCACAGATACGCAGTATTTT

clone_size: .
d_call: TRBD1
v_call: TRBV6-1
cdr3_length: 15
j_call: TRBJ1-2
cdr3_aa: CATGLGTAENYGYTF
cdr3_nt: TGTGCCACGGGCCTTGGGACAGCCGAAAACTATGGCTACACCTTC

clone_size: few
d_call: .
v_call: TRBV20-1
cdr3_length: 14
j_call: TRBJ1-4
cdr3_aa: CSAQPGGTNEKLFF
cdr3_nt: TGCAGTGCCCAACCCGGGGGAACTAATGAAAAACTGTTTTTT

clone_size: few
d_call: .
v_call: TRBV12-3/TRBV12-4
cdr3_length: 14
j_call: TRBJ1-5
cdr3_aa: CASITGRLNQPQHF
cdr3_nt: TGTGCCAGCATTACGGGACGGCTCAATCAGCCCCAGCATTTT

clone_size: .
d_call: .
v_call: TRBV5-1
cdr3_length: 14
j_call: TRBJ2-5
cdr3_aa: CASSPDRIQETQYF
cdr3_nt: TGCGCCAGCAGCCCCGACAGGATACAAGAGACCCAGTACTTC

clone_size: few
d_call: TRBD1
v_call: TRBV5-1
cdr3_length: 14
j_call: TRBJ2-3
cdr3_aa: CASSSGTATDTQYF
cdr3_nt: TGCGCCAGCAGCTCCGGGACAGCGACAGATACGCAGTATTTT

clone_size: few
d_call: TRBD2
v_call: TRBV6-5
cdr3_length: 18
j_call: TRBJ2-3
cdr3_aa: CASSYWSWTSGRTDTQYF
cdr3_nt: TGTGCCAGCAGTTACTGGTCCTGGACTAGCGGGAGAACAGATACGCAGTATTTT

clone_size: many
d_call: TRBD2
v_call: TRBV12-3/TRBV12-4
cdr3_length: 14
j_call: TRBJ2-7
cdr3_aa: CASSLYGRAYEQYF
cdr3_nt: TGTGCCAGCAGTTTATACGGGAGGGCCTACGAGCAGTACTTC

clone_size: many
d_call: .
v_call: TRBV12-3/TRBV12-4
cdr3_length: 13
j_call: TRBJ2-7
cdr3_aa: CASSLDAAYEQYF
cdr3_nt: TGTGCCAGCAGTCTCGACGCAGCCTACGAGCAGTACTTC

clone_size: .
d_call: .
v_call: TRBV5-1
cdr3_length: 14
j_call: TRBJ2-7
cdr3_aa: CASSPEGFSYEQYF
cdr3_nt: TGCGCCAGCAGCCCGGAGGGTTTCTCCTACGAGCAGTACTTC

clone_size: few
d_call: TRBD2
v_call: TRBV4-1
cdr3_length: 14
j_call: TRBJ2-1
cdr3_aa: CASSQLGLAREQFF
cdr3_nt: TGCGCCAGCAGCCAACTGGGACTAGCGCGTGAGCAGTTCTTC

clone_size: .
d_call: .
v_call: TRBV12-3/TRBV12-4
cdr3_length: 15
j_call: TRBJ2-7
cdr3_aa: CASSLVQGGRDEQYF
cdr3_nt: TGTGCCAGCAGTTTGGTCCAGGGGGGCCGCGACGAGCAGTACTTC

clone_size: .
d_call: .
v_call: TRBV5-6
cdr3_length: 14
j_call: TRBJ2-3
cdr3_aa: CASSPSDGADTQYF
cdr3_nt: TGTGCCAGCAGCCCATCGGATGGGGCAGATACGCAGTATTTT

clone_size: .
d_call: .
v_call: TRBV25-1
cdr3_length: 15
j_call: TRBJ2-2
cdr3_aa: CASSETGLNTGELFF
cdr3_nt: TGTGCCAGCAGTGAAACGGGACTCAACACCGGGGAGCTGTTTTTT

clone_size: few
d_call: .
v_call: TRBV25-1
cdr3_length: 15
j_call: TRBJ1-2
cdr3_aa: CASSGPGTGNYGYTF
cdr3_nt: TGTGCCAGCAGTGGGCCCGGGACGGGGAACTATGGCTACACCTTC